The T cell receptor (beta chain) under discussion was sequenced for a study of response to subunit inactivated influenza vaccine. TCRdb processed the RT-PCR reads anew with MiXCR; each CDR3 protein has one entry. The data contain under 500,000 distinct CDR3 sequences, roughly 9.8% of them singletons. This clonotype was found a few times. CDR1 SEHNR and CDR2 FQNEAQ come from the germline V gene (reference sequence). The CDR3 spans 14 residues. Trimming stripped 1 base from V and 9 bases from J, with 13 bases between. The clonotype was recovered from a man aged 45-65 years who received an inactivated influenza vaccine. The source was PBMCs from blood, collected roughly 48 days after vaccination. The rearrangement links TRBV7-9 to TRBJ2-1; maybe TRBD2 (5 bases). The CDR3 is CASSLETRRPEQFF. CDR3 nucleotide sequence: TGTGCCAGCAGCTTAGAAACTAGGAGGCCTGAGCAGTTCTTC. Together with reference TRBV7-9 and TRBJ2-1, the CDR3 gives the full variable domain: DTGVSQNPRHKITKRGQNVTFRCDPISEHNRLYWYRQTLGQGPEFLTYFQNEAQLEKSRLLSDRFSAERPKGSFSTLEIQRTEQGDSAMYLCASSLETRRPEQFFGPGTRLTVL.